This T cell receptor beta chain emerged from a study of neurological immune-mediated disorders. Germline assignment: CDR1 LGHNA and CDR2 YNFKEQ. Trimming took 3 bases from V and 5 from J, leaving 9 bases between them. This CDR3 spans 13 amino acids. Time point specified: longitudinal time-point 2. Findings of the study overall: The highest TCR clonal expansion occurred in HTLV-1-associated myelopathy; multiple sclerosis fell below healthy controls. Because no CDR3 amino acid sequences were shared across subjects by expanded clones, private repertoires were suggested in all groups.

The sample holds many counts of this clonotype. What it recognizes is unknown. 5'RACE employing 10-nucleotide random UMIs yielded the cDNA. Using its own MiXCR run on the 5' RACE reads, TCRdb lists one record per CDR3 protein. The repertoire holds over 55,000 distinct CDR3 sequences, with about 10% as singletons. The chain has TRBV4-2 and TRBJ2-3, with D unresolved. This TCR was recovered from a man aged 30-40 years in good health. The sample was PBMCs. In DNA, the CDR3 is TGTGCCAGCAGCCAGAGAGACGTAGATACGCAGTATTTT. This gives the protein CASSQRDVDTQYF.